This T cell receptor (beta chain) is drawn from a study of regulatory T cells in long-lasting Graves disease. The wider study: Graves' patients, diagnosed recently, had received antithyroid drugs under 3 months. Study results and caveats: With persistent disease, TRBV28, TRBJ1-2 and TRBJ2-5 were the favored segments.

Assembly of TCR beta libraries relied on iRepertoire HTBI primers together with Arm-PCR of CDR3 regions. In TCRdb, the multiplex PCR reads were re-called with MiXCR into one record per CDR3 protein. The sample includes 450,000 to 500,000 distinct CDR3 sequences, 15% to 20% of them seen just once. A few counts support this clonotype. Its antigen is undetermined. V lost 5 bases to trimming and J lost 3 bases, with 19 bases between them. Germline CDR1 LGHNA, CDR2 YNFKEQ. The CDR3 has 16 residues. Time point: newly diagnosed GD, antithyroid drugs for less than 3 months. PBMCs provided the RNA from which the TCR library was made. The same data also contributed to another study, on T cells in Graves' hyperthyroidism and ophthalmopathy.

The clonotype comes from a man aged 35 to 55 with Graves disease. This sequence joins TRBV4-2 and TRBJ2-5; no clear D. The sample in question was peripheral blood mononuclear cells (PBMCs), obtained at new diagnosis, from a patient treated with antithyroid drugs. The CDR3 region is CASSSRRTVTKETQYF. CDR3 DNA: TGTGCCAGCAGCAGCCGCAGGACCGTAACTAAAGAGACCCAGTACTTC.